One sample yielded the 29 T cell receptor beta chains listed below, sequenced in a study of CD8 T cells in Susac syndrome. The authors reverse transcribed roughly 0.45 to 1 ug RNA with random hexamers. TCRdb used MiXCR to reprocess the immunoSEQ multiplex PCR reads, holding one entry per CDR3 protein. The sample has about 94,000 distinct CDR3 sequences; just under 95% are singletons. Material: CD4+ T cells from PBMCs. These receptors originate from a human donor with Susac syndrome.

This rearrangement joins TRBV11-2 to TRBJ2-3; 14 nucleotides agree with TRBD2. The junction had 14 bases not matched to a gene; V was cut back by 4 bases and J by 5 bases. Germline assignment: CDR1 SGHAT and CDR2 FQNNGV. CDR3 length equals 19 residues. The CDR3 sequence is CASSSPRTSGGSHRDTQYF. CDR3 coding DNA: TGTGCCAGCAGCTCCCCAAGGACTAGCGGGGGGTCCCATCGAGATACGCAGTATTTT.

The chain couples TRBV19 to TRBJ1-2; D call uncertain. Germline loops: CDR1 LNHDA, CDR2 SQIVND (reference sequence). The ends were cut back, 3 bases at V and 4 bases at J, with 9 bases in the middle. CDR3 length equals 13 residues. Written as DNA, the CDR3 is TGTGCCAGTAGTATCATGGGATTCTATGGCTACACCTTC. It yields the protein CASSIMGFYGYTF.

The chain has TRBV7-2 and TRBJ1-2; D is possibly TRBD1 (6 bases). V lost 0 bases to trimming and J lost 3 bases, with 11 bases between them. CDR1 is SGHTA and CDR2 is FQGNSA in the germline V gene. The length of the CDR3 is 15 residues. This chain's CDR3 is CASSLADGGHYGYTF. CDR3 coding DNA: TGTGCCAGCAGCTTAGCGGACGGGGGGCACTATGGCTACACCTTC.

The chain employs TRBV9 and TRBJ2-7, with D unclear. Germline CDR1 reads SGDLS; CDR2 reads YYNGEE. V was trimmed by 4 bases and J by 1 base, leaving 9 bases between them. The CDR3 runs to 13 residues. CDR3 sequence: CASSKGPSYEQYF. CDR3 DNA sequence: TGTGCCAGCAGCAAAGGGCCTTCCTACGAGCAGTACTTC.

This chain joins TRBV5-4 and TRBJ2-1; TRBD1 or TRBD2 may be the D gene (5 bases each). Germline CDR1 is SGHNT and CDR2 is YYREEE (reference sequence). The V and J ends lost 0 bases and 7 bases respectively, with 14 bases between them. CDR3 size: 15 residues. This CDR3 reads CASSLDSGQANEQFF. The CDR3 DNA sequence: TGTGCCAGCAGCTTGGACTCGGGGCAGGCGAATGAGCAGTTCTTC.

The rearrangement joins TRBV20-1 to TRBJ2-5; D is possibly TRBD2 (5 bases). Germline V gene lookup returns CDR1 DFQATT and CDR2 SNEGSKA (reference sequence). This CDR3 has 13 amino acids. Trimming removed 6 bases at V and 2 bases at J, with 13 bases between. This CDR3 reads CSALASRQETQYF. CDR3 coding DNA: TGCAGTGCCCTCGCTAGCAGGCAAGAGACCCAGTACTTC.

The rearrangement joins TRBV15 to TRBJ1-2; D is perhaps TRBD1 (6 bases). The V and J ends lost 5 bases and 3 bases respectively, with 19 bases between them. This CDR3 contains 16 residues. From germline, CDR1 is LNHNV and CDR2 YYDKDF (reference sequence). The CDR3 bases are TGTGCCACCAGCCAGGCGAACAGGGACCCGGACTATGGCTACACCTTC. As protein: CATSQANRDPDYGYTF. Filled out from reference TRBV15 and TRBJ1-2, the complete variable domain reads DAMVIQNPRYQVTQFGKPVTLSCSQTLNHNVMYWYQQKSSQAPKLLFHYYDKDFNNEADTPDNFQSRRPNTSFCFLDIRSPGLGDTAMYLCATSQANRDPDYGYTFGSGTRLTVV.

The chain uses TRBV7-8 and TRBJ2-5; 7 nucleotides line up with TRBD2. The CDR3 covers 15 residues. Germline lookup yields CDR1 SGHVS and CDR2 FQNEAQ. V shed 2 bases and J 4 bases; nucleotides not matched to a gene: 7. In DNA, the CDR3 is TGTGCCAGCAGCTTATGGCGGACTAGGACAGAGACCCAGTACTTC. Protein: CASSLWRTRTETQYF.

The chain carries TRBV28 and TRBJ2-2, with D hard to call. Germline V lookup: CDR1 MDHEN, CDR2 SYDVKM. The CDR3 runs to 14 residues. The V gene lost 8 bases and the J gene lost 1 base, with 11 bases spanning the gap. CDR3 nucleotide sequence: TGTGCCAGCTGCGCGTTAAGGAACACCGGGGAGCTGTTTTTT. This sequence encodes CASCALRNTGELFF.

The chain joins TRBV18 to TRBJ1-2, with a tentative D call TRBD1 (5 bases). The V and J ends lost 2 bases and 3 bases respectively, with 16 bases between them. Looked up from germline, CDR1 is KGHSH and CDR2 is LQKENI. The CDR3 extends over 16 amino acids. In DNA form, the CDR3 reads TGTGCCAGCTCACCATCCGGGGTCAGGGAGGACTATGGCTACACCTTC. This translates into CASSPSGVREDYGYTF.

The chain has TRBV30 and TRBJ1-2, with D possibly being TRBD1 (5 bases). CDR1 is GTSNPN, CDR2 SVGIG, per germline (reference sequence). CDR3 length: 12 residues. V was shortened by 4 bases and J by 5 bases, with 11 bases between the two germline ends. The CDR3 sequence: CAWNPGMYGYTF. The DNA for the CDR3 is TGTGCCTGGAATCCAGGGATGTATGGCTACACCTTC. The complete variable domain, with remaining parts taken from reference TRBV30 and TRBJ1-2, reads SQTIHQWPATLVQPVGSPLSLECTVEGTSNPNLYWYRQAAGRGLQLLFYSVGIGQISSEVPQNLSASRPQDRQFILSSKKLLLSDSGFYLCAWNPGMYGYTFGSGTRLTVV.

The V and J genes are TRBV19 and TRBJ2-1; D is possibly TRBD2 (6 bases). With 9 bases removed from V and 6 bases from J, the gap between germline ends came to 18 bases. From germline, CDR1 is LNHDA and CDR2 SQIVND (reference sequence). The CDR3 is 14 amino acids. CDR3 nucleotide sequence: TGTGCCAGCTCCGATGGGACTGGTCTCAATGAGCAGTTCTTC. Amino acids: CASSDGTGLNEQFF.

The chain couples TRBV6-6 to TRBJ2-1; TRBD1 aligns across 8 bases. The CDR3 spans 15 residues. J lost 2 bases, V lost 2 bases, and 2 bases had no gene match. Germline V gene sequence: CDR1 MNHNY, CDR2 SVGAGI (reference sequence). The CDR3 region has the DNA TGTGCCAGCAGTTACGGACAGGGTCCCTACAATGAGCAGTTCTTC. Protein sequence: CASSYGQGPYNEQFF.

The chain recombines TRBV5-6 with TRBJ1-5; D not resolved. CDR1 and CDR2 from the germline V gene are SGHDT and YYEEEE. The length of the CDR3 is 15 residues. Trimming left V 1 base short and J 4 bases short, with 12 bases between. Here the CDR3 DNA reads TGTGCCAGCAGCTTGTGGCCAGGCACTAATCAGCCCCAGCATTTT. Its protein is CASSLWPGTNQPQHF.

This chain's CDR3 is CASSLSGVGPDTQYF. CDR3 sequence (DNA): TGCGCCAGCAGCTTATCTGGGGTGGGACCAGATACGCAGTATTTT. The chain joins TRBV5-1 to TRBJ2-3; the D call may be TRBD1 or TRBD2 (5 bases each). The V gene's germline CDR1 is SGHRS and CDR2 YFSETQ. V was shortened by 2 bases and J by 4 bases, with 14 bases between the two germline ends. The CDR3 covers 15 residues.

This chain connects TRBV20-1 to TRBJ2-7; the D is unclear. Trimming stripped 4 bases from V and 0 bases from J, with 7 bases between. The CDR3 extends over 12 amino acids. Germline assignment: CDR1 DFQATT and CDR2 SNEGSKA (reference sequence). The CDR3 DNA sequence: TGCAGTGCTACCTCGGGCTCCTACGAGCAGTACTTC. This encodes CSATSGSYEQYF.

The chain couples TRBV29-1 to TRBJ2-7, with 9 nucleotides matching TRBD1. The V segment lost 6 bases and the J segment 4 bases; nucleotides outside the gene matches: 13. The CDR3 runs 15 residues. Germline values: CDR1 SQVTM, CDR2 ANQGSEA. CDR3 in amino acids: CSVTVRTGADYEQYF. The CDR3 DNA reads TGCAGCGTGACCGTTCGGACAGGGGCAGATTACGAGCAGTACTTC.

The V call is TRBV28, the J call TRBJ2-3; 10 positions agree with TRBD2. This CDR3 has 16 amino acids. V lost 5 bases to trimming and J lost 1 base; unmatched junction nucleotides: 6. CDR1 is MDHEN and CDR2 is SYDVKM in the germline V gene. CDR3 nucleotides: TGTGCCAGCAGTCCGTACGGGACTAGCGGCACAGATACGCAGTATTTT. This codes for CASSPYGTSGTDTQYF.

The chain recombines TRBV4-1 with TRBJ1-1; D is ambiguous. Germline CDR1 is MGHRA and CDR2 is YSYEKL. The CDR3 is made up of 15 amino acids. Trimming took 2 bases from V and 0 from J, leaving 10 bases between them. In DNA form, the CDR3 reads TGCGCCAGCAGCCAACAGGATAGGATGAACACTGAAGCTTTCTTT. Residues: CASSQQDRMNTEAFF.

The DNA for the CDR3 is TGTGCCAGCAGCTTAGGGACCTCACCCCTCCACTTT. It codes for CASSLGTSPLHF. This chain uses TRBV11-3 with TRBJ1-6; D gene unclear. V was clipped by 1 base and J by 10 bases, with 5 bases between them. The CDR3 consists of 12 residues. Germline-derived CDR1 and CDR2 are SGHNT and YENEEA.

The chain uses TRBV20-1 and TRBJ2-3; TRBD2 matches 8 bases. V lost 8 bases to trimming and J lost 2 bases; unmatched junction nucleotides: 9. CDR1 and CDR2 from the germline V gene are DFQATT and SNEGSKA (reference sequence). The CDR3 totals 14 residues. The CDR3 is CSTFKAGVTDTQYF. DNA for the CDR3: TGCAGTACGTTTAAAGCGGGGGTCACAGATACGCAGTATTTT.

V and J are TRBV29-1 and TRBJ1-2, with 10 bases fitting TRBD1. The J segment lost 2 bases and the V segment lost 6 bases, leaving 3 bases of the junction unmatched. The CDR3 spans 13 residues. The germline V gene encodes CDR1 SQVTM and CDR2 ANQGSEA. The CDR3 here is CSVSTGGNYGYTF. The CDR3 nucleotides are TGCAGCGTCTCGACAGGGGGCAACTATGGCTACACCTTC.

The chain links TRBV30 to TRBJ1-2; D gene uncertain. V was shortened by 1 base and J by 6 bases, with 3 bases between the two germline ends. The CDR3 totals 10 residues. The germline CDR1 and CDR2 sequences are GTSNPN and SVGIG (reference sequence). CDR3 in DNA: TGTGCCTGGAGTGGGAATGGCTACACCTTC. It encodes CAWSGNGYTF.

This chain uses TRBV29-1 with TRBJ2-3, with TRBD1 as a possible D gene (6 bases). In germline, CDR1 is SQVTM, CDR2 ANQGSEA. CDR3 length: 14 amino acids. Deletions cut 4 bases from V and 5 bases from J, with 16 bases between. CDR3 amino acids: CSVAGAVGEDTQYF. In DNA form, the CDR3 reads TGCAGCGTTGCAGGGGCCGTCGGGGAAGATACGCAGTATTTT.

The chain has TRBV29-1 and TRBJ2-1, with TRBD1 matching over 7 bases. Germline CDR1 reads SQVTM; CDR2 reads ANQGSEA. V trimming: 4 bases; J trimming: 7 bases; junction bases outside the gene matches: 7. The CDR3 totals 13 residues. This CDR3 reads CSVAEGAFNEQFF. CDR3 in DNA: TGCAGCGTTGCTGAGGGGGCCTTTAATGAGCAGTTCTTC.

The V call is TRBV2, the J call TRBJ2-7; D remains unclear. Trimming stripped 1 base from V and 5 bases from J, with 6 bases between. CDR3 length equals 12 residues. Germline V gene lookup returns CDR1 SNHLY and CDR2 FYNNEI. CDR3 DNA: TGTGCCAGCAGTGAAGTGCAGCACGAGCAGTACTTC. Translating gives CASSEVQHEQYF.

The CDR3 DNA follows: TGTGCCAGCAGCTTCGAAGGGAGGGGAACTGAAGCTTTCTTT. It specifies CASSFEGRGTEAFF. V gene TRBV7-9 combines with J gene TRBJ1-1; TRBD1 might be the D (5 bases). The CDR3 length is 14 residues. V gave up 3 bases and J gave up 5 bases, with 13 bases separating them. Germline lookup yields CDR1 SEHNR and CDR2 FQNEAQ (reference sequence).

V usage is TRBV2 and J usage is TRBJ1-1; maybe TRBD1 (5 bases). V was clipped by 6 bases and J by 0 bases, with 8 bases between them. This CDR3 spans 13 amino acids. Per the germline V gene, CDR1 is SNHLY and CDR2 is FYNNEI. CDR3 in DNA: TGTGCCAGCAGCAGGGAAGTGAACACTGAAGCTTTCTTT. Its translation: CASSREVNTEAFF.

This CDR3 is CASAWTGDEKLFF. CDR3 sequence (DNA): TGTGCCAGTGCATGGACAGGGGATGAAAAACTGTTTTTT. This chain uses TRBV19 with TRBJ1-4; 9 bases map to TRBD1. Trimming took 8 bases from V and 6 from J; bases not matched to a gene: 4. Per germline, CDR1 LNHDA and CDR2 SQIVND (reference sequence). This CDR3 is 13 amino acids long.